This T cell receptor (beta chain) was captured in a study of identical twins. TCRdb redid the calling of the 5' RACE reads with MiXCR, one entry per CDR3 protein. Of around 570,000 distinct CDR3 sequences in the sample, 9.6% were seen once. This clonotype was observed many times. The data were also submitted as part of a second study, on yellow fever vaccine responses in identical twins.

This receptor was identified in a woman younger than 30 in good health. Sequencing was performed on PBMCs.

The CDR3 sequence is CASSLAGPGGRYEQYF. The DNA for the CDR3 is TGTGCCAGCAGCTTGGCAGGGCCAGGGGGTCGATACGAGCAGTACTTC. The chain recombines TRBV5-5 with TRBJ2-7; 7 bases are shared with TRBD1. The CDR3 extends over 16 amino acids. The V gene's germline CDR1 is SGHKS and CDR2 YYEKEE (reference sequence). The trim removed 0 bases at V and 4 bases at J, leaving 10 bases unmatched.